This T cell receptor beta chain was obtained from a study of glioma-infiltrating T cells. Using RNA template, CDR3s of TCR alpha and beta were amplified with iRepertoire arm-PCR. TCRdb passed the multiplex PCR reads through MiXCR, listing each CDR3 protein once. The sample lists fewer than 500,000 distinct CDR3 sequences, roughly two fifths occurring once. Germline V gene lookup returns CDR1 MNHNY and CDR2 SVGAGI (reference sequence). The CDR3 is 17 residues long. Unmatched junction bases numbered 15, after V lost 6 bases and J lost 5 bases. This clonotype has a handful of counts. Sample: glioma tissue, nonneoplastic brain tissue, or PBMCs (not recorded which). V gene TRBV6-6 combines with J gene TRBJ2-2; the match to TRBD2 covers 7 bases. The receptor's source is a human donor with low-grade glioma or glioblastoma, undergoing nonglioma brain surgery, or in good health (not recorded which). CDR3 nucleotides: TGTGCCAGCAGCCCCCGGGGTGGCGGGAGAAGGACCGGGGAGCTGTTTTTT. Translated, it gives CASSPRGGGRRTGELFF.